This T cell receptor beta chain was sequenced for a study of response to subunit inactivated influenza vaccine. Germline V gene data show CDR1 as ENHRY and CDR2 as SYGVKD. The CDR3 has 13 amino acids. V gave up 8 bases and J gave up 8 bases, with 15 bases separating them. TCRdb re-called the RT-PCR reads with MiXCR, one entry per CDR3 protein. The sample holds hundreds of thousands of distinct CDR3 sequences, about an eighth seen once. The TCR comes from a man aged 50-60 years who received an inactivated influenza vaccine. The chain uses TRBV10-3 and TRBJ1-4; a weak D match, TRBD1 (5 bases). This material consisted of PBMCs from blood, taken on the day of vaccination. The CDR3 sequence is CAIGIQGNEKLFF. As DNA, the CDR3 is TGTGCCATCGGAATCCAGGGAAACGAAAAACTGTTTTTT.